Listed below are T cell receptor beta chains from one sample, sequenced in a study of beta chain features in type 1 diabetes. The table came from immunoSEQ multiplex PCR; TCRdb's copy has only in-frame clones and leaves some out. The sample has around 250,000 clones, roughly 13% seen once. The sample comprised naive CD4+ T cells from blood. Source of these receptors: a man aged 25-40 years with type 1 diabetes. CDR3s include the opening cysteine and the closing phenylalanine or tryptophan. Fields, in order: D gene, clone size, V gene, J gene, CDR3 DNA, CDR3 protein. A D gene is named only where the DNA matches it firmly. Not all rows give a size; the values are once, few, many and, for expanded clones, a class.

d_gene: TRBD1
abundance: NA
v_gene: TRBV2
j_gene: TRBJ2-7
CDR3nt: TGTGCCAGCAGCTTTGGACAGGGAGTGGCCTACGAGCAGTACTTC
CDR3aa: CASSFGQGVAYEQYF

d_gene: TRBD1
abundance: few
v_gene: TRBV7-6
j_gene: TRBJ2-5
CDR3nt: TGTGCCAGCAGCCCAGGGACAGGACGAGAGACCCAGTACTTC
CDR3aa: CASSPGTGRETQYF

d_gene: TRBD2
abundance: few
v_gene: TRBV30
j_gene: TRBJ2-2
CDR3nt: TGTGCCGGGACTAGCGGGAGGTCCGGGGAGCTGTTTTTT
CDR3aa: CAGTSGRSGELFF

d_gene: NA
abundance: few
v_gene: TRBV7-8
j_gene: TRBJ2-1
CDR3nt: TGTGCCAGCAGCGAGAAACATGCACGGAGTGAGCAGTTCTTC
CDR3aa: CASSEKHARSEQFF

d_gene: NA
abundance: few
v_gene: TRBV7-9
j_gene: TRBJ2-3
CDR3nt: TGTGCCAGCAGCTCCCAGGGCACAGATACGCAGTATTTT
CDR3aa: CASSSQGTDTQYF

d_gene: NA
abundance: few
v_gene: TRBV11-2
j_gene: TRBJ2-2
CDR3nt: TGTGCCAGCAGCCACGACCGGGGCACCGGGGAGCTGTTTTTT
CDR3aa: CASSHDRGTGELFF

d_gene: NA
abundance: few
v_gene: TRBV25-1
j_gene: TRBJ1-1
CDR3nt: TGTGCCAGCAGTGGCCGACACGAAGCTGAAGCTTTCTTT
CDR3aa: CASSGRHEAEAFF

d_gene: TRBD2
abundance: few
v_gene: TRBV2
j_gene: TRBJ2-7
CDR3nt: TGTGCCAGCAGGCGACTAGCGGGAGAGGAAGGCTACGAGCAGTACTTC
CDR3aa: CASRRLAGEEGYEQYF

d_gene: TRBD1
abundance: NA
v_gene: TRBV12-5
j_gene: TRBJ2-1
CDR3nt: TGTGCTAGTGGTTTGGTCGACAGGGGGATGCAGTTCTTC
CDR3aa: CASGLVDRGMQFF

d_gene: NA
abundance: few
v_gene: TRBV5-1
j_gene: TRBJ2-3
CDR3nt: TGCGCCAGCAGCTTGAGTGGGGGCCCTCGAGTGCAGTATTTT
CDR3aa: CASSLSGGPRVQYF

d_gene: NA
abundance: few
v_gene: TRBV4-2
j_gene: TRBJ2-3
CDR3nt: TGTGCCAGCAGCTTGCGACTAGCAGATACGCAGTATTTT
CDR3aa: CASSLRLADTQYF

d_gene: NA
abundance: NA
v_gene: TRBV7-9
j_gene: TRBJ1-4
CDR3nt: TGTGCCAGCAACTCAGTCGCCGGGGTCGGGAAACTGTTTTTT
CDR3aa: CASNSVAGVGKLFF

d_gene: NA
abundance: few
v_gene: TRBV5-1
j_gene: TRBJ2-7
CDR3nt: TGCGCCAGCAGCTACGGACGGGGCAGGGGCGAGCAGTACTTC
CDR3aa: CASSYGRGRGEQYF

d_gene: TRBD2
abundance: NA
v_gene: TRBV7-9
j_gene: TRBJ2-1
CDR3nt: TGTGCCAGCAGCCCCCGGACTAGCGGGAGGGATGAGCAGTTCTTC
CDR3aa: CASSPRTSGRDEQFF

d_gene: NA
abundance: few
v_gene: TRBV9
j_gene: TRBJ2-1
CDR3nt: TGTGCCAGCAGCGTAGGACAAGTGTCCTTCAATGAGCAGTTCTTC
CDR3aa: CASSVGQVSFNEQFF

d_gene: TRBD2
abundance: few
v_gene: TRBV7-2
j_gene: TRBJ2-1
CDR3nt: TGTGCCAGCAGCTTAGCGTCGGGGACTAGCGGGAGAAATGAGCAGTTCTTC
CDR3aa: CASSLASGTSGRNEQFF

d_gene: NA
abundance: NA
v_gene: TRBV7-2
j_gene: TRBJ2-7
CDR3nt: TGTGCCAGCAGCCCAAATGGACTCAGCTACGAGCAGTACTTC
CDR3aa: CASSPNGLSYEQYF

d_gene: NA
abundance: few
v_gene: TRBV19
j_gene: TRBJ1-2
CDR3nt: TGTGCCAGTAGTATTAGCCAGTCGAACTATGGCTACACCTTC
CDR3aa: CASSISQSNYGYTF

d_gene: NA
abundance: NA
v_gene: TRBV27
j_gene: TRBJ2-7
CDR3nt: TGTGCCAGCAACGGAGAGAGCTCCTACGAGCAGTACTTC
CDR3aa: CASNGESSYEQYF

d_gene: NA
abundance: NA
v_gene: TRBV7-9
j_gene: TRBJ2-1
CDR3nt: TGTGCCAGCAGCTCCCCAAGATCAGCGGGCCGCTACAATGAGCAGTTCTTC
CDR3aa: CASSSPRSAGRYNEQFF

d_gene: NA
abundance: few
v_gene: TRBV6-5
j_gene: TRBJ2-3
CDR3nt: TGTGCCAGCAGTTATACTATGAGGGCAGATACGCAGTATTTT
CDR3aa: CASSYTMRADTQYF

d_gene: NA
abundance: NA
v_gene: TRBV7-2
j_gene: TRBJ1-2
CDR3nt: TGTGCCAGCAGCTTAGCGGTGGCTGGCTATGGCTACACCTTC
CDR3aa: CASSLAVAGYGYTF

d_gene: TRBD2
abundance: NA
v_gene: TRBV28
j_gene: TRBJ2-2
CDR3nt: TGTGCCAGCAGTTTTAGCGGGATGGGGCCCGGGGAGCTGTTTTTT
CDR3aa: CASSFSGMGPGELFF

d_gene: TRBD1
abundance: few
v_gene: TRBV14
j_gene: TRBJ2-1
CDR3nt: TGTGCCAGCAGCCGCCCATCATCATACTTGACAGGGTCCGTCTTCAATGAGCAGTTCTTC
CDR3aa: CASSRPSSYLTGSVFNEQFF

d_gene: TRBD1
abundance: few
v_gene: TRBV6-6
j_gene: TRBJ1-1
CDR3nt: TGTGCCAGCAGTGATTCAGGGGGTTCAGAACCTGAAGCTTTCTTT
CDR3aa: CASSDSGGSEPEAFF

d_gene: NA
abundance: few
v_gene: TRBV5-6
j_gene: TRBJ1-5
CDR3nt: TGTGCCAGCAGCTTGGGACAGGAGAATCAGCCCCAGCATTTT
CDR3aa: CASSLGQENQPQHF

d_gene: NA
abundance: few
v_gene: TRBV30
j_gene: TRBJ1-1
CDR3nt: TGTGCCTGGAACCCAGGGTGGGACACTGAAGCTTTCTTT
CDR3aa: CAWNPGWDTEAFF

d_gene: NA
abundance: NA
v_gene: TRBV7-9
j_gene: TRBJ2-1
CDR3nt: TGTGCCAGCAGCTTAGCGGTTGGTTCGAGCAATGAGCAGTTCTTC
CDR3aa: CASSLAVGSSNEQFF

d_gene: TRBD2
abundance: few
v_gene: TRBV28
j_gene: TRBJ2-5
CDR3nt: TGTGCCAGCAGTTTCCGCCCCGGGACTAGTATAGAGACCCAGTACTTC
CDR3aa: CASSFRPGTSIETQYF

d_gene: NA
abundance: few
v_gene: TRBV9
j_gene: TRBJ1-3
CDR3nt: TGTGCCAGCAGCACCCGACAGACCTCTGGAAACACCATATATTTT
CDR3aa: CASSTRQTSGNTIYF